This T cell receptor (beta chain) derives from a study of shared clonotypes between healthy human individuals (dated by TCRdb to 2020 to 2022). Looking at the study overall: A couple of women and a few men aged 18 to 49 years were included in the cohort. Blood TCR repertoires of about five healthy adults were deeply sequenced to estimate repertoire size and the extent of clonotype sharing between individuals. Per donor, leukapheresis produced somewhere between about 0.9 and 10 billion PBMCs. To increase sequencing depth and limit assay-specific biases, different laboratories used diverse techniques to prepare libraries and sequence TCR repertoires. For each donor, three plates each were used for CD4 naive and CD4 memory, two plates were used for CD8 naive, and one plate was used for CD8 memory. General study outcomes and caveats: Sampling was restricted to blood, and TCR repertoires in tissues likely differ from the TCR repertoires found in blood. Rarefaction of sorted-subset datasets indicated incomplete sequencing despite the large sequencing depth. Because the study included a small number of donors, the genetic and exposure-history diversity represented was limited. Clonotypes shared by all four sorted-subset donors showed higher generation probabilities than non-shared clonotypes. Naive subsets generally had larger estimated clonotype richness than memory subsets did. Pairwise subsampling indicated that sequencing depth was expected to affect the degree of clonotype sharing among donors. Roughly 5% of naive CD4, 3.5% of naive CD8, 2.3% of memory CD4, and more than 0.35% of memory CD8 clonotypes were shared across a few donors.

The donors were healthy, HIV-negative adults who had no recently reported acute infections or vaccinations. Every donor was a Caucasian adult living in Nashville, Tennessee, USA. Magnetic negative selection was used to enrich CD4+ T cells, after which naive cells were positively selected on CD45RA and the negative fraction became the memory subset. Blood was obtained by leukapheresis, after which PBMCs were separated by Ficoll-Histopaque density gradient centrifugation and cryopreserved in liquid nitrogen vapor phase. Purity and quantity of every magnetically sorted T cell population were checked by analytical flow cytometry. From each sorted fraction, genomic DNA was isolated and quantified by UV absorbance on a Nanodrop 2000c. Using the deep immunoSEQ assay, multiplex PCR amplified TCR CDR3 regions from genomic DNA. Extracted genomic DNA from each cell subset was spread evenly across all wells of several immunoSEQ 96-well plates, with each plate serving as a replicate. For sorted subsets, about 200 ng genomic DNA, equal to 30,000 or so T cell genomes, was loaded into each replicate PCR. Purified libraries were measured with a Qubit 3.0 fluorometer, size-checked on a Bioanalyzer 2100, and measured again with the KAPA Library Quantification kit. Every immunoSEQ 96-well plate was sequenced on a separate single-read 150-cycle Illumina NextSeq 550 flow cell. For the original study's pipeline: Because the immunoSEQ output held only junctional sequences and lacked quality scores, the filtering could not match the filtering applied to full-length reads. To assign V/J genes and CDR3, sequences were annotated against IMGT germline references using PyIR, a Python wrapper for IgBLAST v1.9. Reads were removed for weak V/J assignments (E-value above 1e-6), missing CDR3, stop codons, out-of-frame junctions, or ambiguous translated residues. V3J clonotypes were defined by identical inferred V gene, J gene, and CDR3 amino acid sequence. To compute the percentage overlap between repertoires, the number of shared unique clonotypes was divided by the size of the smaller repertoire. Repertoire richness was assessed with RTK rarefaction, the Chao1 estimator, and Recon v2.1 estimates of unobserved clonotypes. Generation probabilities for all TCRbeta clonotypes obtained by the gDNA method from several donors were computed using OLGA. Sourced from immuneACCESS, this table was stored by TCRdb with only in-frame sequences that have V and J called. A share of the clones is absent; for the studies checked, an unresolved V gene accounts for under half, and the remainder has no known explanation. V, J and clone size derive from that table, while D and trimming were established from the DNA sequence. The sample yields some 2,500,000 clones; 80% to 95% were counted once. Around 0.37% of the sample belongs to the ten largest clones.

Trimming at the junction amounts to 4 bases on V and 6 bases on J, and the germline ends lie 13 bases apart. The CDR3 runs 13 amino acids, cysteine and phenylalanine included. The only DNA kept is the CDR3, 39 bases in frame from the first base. Reading the germline V gene gives CDR1 SGHTA and CDR2 FQGNSA. This clone has only one observation. Its antigen specificity is not known. The input lacks base qualities; no much larger clone sits a single base away. This clonotype was obtained from a man aged 18 to 35 in good health. Some clones in this sample may be carry-over from other donors' samples. Recombination linked TRBV7-2 to TRBJ2-7, with a tentative D gene TRBD1 over 6 matching bases. Specimen: naive CD4+ T cells from PBMCs. The sample's cell subset or site label, in plain terms: CD45RA+ positively selected. The sequenced DNA is TGTGCCAGCAGCTCACAGGGTACTGGCGAGCAGTACTTC. This yields the protein CASSSQGTGEQYF.